Below, one TCR beta chain is given with its context. Original processing methods: Reference gene primer amplification gave estimated nucleated cell counts. Some clones are missing from TCRdb's copy, which holds only in-frame ones; the method was immunoSEQ multiplex PCR. V and J calls and clone size are copied from that table; D and trimming were computed from the DNA. The repertoire holds 300,000 to 450,000 clones, around 92% seen once, with about 3% in the top ten. This specimen belongs to a study of blood T cell repertoires in COVID-19. The overall study: COVID-19 samples, acute and convalescent, were from the United States, Italy and Spain.

Trimming cost V 8 bases and J 3 bases, with 14 bases left between them. The CDR3 extends over 13 amino acids. The germline gives CDR1 MDHEN, CDR2 SYDVKM. The chain joins TRBV28 to TRBJ2-7; a weak D match, TRBD2 (6 bases). The receptor's source is a woman in her 30s with COVID-19, enrolled during active disease. The sequenced sample was peripheral blood. This CDR3 reads CASSKGLYYEQYF. The CDR3 DNA is TGTGCCAGCTCGAAGGGACTTTACTACGAGCAGTACTTC.